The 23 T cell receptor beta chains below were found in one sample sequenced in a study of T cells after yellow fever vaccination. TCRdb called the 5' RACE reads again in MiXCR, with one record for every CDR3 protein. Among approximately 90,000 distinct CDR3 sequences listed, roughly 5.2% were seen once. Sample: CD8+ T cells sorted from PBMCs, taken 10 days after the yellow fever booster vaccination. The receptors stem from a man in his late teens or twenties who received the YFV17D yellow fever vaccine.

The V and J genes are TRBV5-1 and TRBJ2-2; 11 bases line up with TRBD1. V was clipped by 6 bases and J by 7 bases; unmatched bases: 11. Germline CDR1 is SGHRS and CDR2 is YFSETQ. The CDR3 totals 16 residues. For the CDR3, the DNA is TGCGCCAGCAACCTTCCCGGGACAGGGGGAATCGGGGAGCTGTTTTTT. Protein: CASNLPGTGGIGELFF.

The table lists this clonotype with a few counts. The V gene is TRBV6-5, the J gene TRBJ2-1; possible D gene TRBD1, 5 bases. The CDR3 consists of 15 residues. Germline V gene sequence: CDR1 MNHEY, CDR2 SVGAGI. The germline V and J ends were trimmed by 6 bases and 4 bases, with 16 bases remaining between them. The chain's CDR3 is CASSPFGQRYNEQFF. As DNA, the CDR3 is TGTGCCAGCAGCCCCTTCGGACAACGATACAATGAGCAGTTCTTC.

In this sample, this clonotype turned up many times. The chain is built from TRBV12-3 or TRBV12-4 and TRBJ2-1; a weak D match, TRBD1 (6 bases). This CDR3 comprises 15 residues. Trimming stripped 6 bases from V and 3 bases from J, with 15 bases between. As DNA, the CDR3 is TGTGCCAGCAGACCCAGGGGAAGGGGCTACAATGAGCAGTTCTTC. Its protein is CASRPRGRGYNEQFF.

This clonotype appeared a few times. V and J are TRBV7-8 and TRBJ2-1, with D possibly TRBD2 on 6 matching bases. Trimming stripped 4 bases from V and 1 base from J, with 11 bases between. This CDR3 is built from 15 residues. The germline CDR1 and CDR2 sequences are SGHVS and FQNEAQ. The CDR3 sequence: CASSSWTTSYNEQFF. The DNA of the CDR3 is TGTGCCAGCAGCTCGTGGACTACATCCTACAATGAGCAGTTCTTC.

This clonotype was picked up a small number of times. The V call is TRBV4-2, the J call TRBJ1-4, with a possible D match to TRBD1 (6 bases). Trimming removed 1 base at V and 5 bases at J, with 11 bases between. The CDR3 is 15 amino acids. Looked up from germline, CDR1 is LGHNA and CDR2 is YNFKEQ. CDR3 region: CASSQGEGENEKLFF. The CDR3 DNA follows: TGTGCCAGCAGCCAAGGGGAGGGGGAGAATGAAAAACTGTTTTTT.

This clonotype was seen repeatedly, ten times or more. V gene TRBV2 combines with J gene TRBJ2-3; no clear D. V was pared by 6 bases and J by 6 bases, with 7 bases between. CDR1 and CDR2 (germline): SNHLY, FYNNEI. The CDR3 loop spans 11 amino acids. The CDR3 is CASRFDDTQYF. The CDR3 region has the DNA TGTGCCAGCAGGTTTGATGATACGCAGTATTTT.

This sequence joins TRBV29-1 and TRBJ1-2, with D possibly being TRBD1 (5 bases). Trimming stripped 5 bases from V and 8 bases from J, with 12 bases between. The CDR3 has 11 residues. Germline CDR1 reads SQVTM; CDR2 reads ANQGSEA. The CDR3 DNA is TGCAGCGTTAGGGGAGGAGGAGGCTACACCTTC. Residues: CSVRGGGGYTF.

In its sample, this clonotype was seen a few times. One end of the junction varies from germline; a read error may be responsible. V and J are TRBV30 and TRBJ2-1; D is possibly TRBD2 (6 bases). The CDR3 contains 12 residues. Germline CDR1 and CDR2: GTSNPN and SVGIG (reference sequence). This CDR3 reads CAWSEYERAESF. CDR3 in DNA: TGTGCCTGGAGTGAATACGAGCGGGCCGAATCTTTC.

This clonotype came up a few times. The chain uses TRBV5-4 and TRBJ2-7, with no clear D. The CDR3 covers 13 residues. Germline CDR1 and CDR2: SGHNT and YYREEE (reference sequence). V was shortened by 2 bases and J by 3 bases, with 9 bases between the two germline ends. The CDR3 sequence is CASSFRTDYEQYF. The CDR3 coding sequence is TGTGCCAGCAGCTTCCGGACCGACTACGAGCAGTACTTC.

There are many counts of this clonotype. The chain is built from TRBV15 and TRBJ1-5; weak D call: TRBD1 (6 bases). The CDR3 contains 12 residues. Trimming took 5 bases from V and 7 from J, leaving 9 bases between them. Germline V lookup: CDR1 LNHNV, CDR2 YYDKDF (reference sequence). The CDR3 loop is CATSPQGQPQHF. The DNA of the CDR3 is TGTGCCACCAGCCCACAGGGACAGCCCCAGCATTTT.

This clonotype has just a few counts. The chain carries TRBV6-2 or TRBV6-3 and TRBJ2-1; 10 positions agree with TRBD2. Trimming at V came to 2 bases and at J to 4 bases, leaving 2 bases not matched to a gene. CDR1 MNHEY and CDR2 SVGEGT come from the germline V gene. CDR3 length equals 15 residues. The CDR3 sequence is CASSYGLAEYNEQFF. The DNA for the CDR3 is TGTGCCAGCAGTTACGGACTAGCGGAATACAATGAGCAGTTCTTC.

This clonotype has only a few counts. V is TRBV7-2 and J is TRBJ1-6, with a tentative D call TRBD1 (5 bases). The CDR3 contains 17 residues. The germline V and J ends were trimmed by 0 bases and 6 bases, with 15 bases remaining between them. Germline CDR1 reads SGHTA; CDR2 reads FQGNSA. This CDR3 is CASSLAAAGSGNSPLHF. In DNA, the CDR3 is TGTGCCAGCAGCTTAGCCGCTGCAGGGAGCGGTAATTCACCCCTCCACTTT. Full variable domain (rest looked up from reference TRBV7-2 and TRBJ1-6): GAGVSQSPSNKVTEKGKDVELRCDPISGHTALYWYRQSLGQGLEFLIYFQGNSAPDKSGLPSDRFSAERTGGSVSTLTIQRTQQEDSAVYLCASSLAAAGSGNSPLHFGNGTRLTVT.

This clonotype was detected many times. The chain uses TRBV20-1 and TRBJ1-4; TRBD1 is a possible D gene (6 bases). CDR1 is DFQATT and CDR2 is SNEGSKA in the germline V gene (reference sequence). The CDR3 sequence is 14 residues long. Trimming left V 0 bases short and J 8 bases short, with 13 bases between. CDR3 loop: CSARDLRGGEKLFF. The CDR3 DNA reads TGCAGTGCTAGAGATCTCAGGGGCGGAGAAAAACTGTTTTTT.

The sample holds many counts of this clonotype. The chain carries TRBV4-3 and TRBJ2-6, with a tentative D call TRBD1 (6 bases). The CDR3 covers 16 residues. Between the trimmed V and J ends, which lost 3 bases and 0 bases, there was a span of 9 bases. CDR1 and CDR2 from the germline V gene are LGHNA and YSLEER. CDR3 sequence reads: CASSQDSPSGANVLTF. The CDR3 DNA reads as TGCGCCAGCAGCCAGGACAGTCCCTCTGGGGCCAACGTCCTGACTTTC.

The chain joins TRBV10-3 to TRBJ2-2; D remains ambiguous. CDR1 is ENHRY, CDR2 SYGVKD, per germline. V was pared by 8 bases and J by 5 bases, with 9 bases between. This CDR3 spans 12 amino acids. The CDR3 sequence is CAIGGFTGELFF. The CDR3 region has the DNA TGTGCCATCGGCGGTTTTACCGGGGAGCTGTTTTTT.

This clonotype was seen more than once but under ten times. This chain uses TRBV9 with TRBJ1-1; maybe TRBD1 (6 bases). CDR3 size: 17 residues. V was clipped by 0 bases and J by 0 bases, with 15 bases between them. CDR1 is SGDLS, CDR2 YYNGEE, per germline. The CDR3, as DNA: TGTGCCAGCAGCGTAGTTTCTGGGGGGCGAGTGAACACTGAAGCTTTCTTT. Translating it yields CASSVVSGGRVNTEAFF.

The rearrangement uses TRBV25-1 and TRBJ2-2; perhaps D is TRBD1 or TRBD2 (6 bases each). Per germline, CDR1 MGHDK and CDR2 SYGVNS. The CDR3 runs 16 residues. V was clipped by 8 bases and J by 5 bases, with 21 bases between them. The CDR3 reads CASRPQGGHWTGELFF. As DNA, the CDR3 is TGTGCCAGCCGCCCTCAAGGGGGGCATTGGACCGGGGAGCTGTTTTTT. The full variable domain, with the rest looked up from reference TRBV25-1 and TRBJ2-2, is EADIYQTPRYLVIGTGKKITLECSQTMGHDKMYWYQQDPGMELHLIHYSYGVNSTEKGDLSSESTVSRIRTEHFPLTLESARPSHTSQYLCASRPQGGHWTGELFFGEGSRLTVL.

CDR3 sequence (DNA): TGCGCCAGCAGCCCCGCCGTCCTGACTAGCGGGGATTCCTACAATGAGCAGTTCTTC. Protein sequence: CASSPAVLTSGDSYNEQFF. The chain is built from TRBV5-1 and TRBJ2-1; 11 bases map to TRBD2. Germline V gene lookup returns CDR1 SGHRS and CDR2 YFSETQ. V trimming: 4 bases; J trimming: 1 base; junction bases outside the gene matches: 13. The CDR3 totals 19 residues.

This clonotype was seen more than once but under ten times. The CDR3 bases are TGTGCCAGCAGTTGCGCCGGGGATGAGCAGTACGTC. Amino acids: CASSCAGDEQYV. V usage is TRBV6-5 and J usage is TRBJ2-7; TRBD2 is a possible D gene (5 bases). CDR1 and CDR2 from the germline V gene are MNHEY and SVGAGI. The CDR3 is 12 amino acids. V shed 4 bases and J shed 7 bases, with 11 bases lying between them.

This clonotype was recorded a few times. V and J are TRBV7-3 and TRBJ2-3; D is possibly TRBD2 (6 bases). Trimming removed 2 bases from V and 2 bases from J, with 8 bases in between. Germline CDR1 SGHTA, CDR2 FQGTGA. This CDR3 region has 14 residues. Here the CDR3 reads CASSLPDYTDTQYF. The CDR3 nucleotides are TGTGCCAGCAGCTTACCGGACTACACAGATACGCAGTATTTT.

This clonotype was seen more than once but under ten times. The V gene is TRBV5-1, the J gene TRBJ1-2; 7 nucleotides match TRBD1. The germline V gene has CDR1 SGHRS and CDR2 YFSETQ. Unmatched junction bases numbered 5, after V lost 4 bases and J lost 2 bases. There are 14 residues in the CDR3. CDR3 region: CASSPPRGNYGYTF. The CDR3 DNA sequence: TGCGCCAGCAGCCCCCCCAGGGGGAACTATGGCTACACCTTC.

Here the CDR3 DNA reads TGTGCCAGCAGCAAAGGCGCGGAGACTAGCGGGGACTCCTACGAGCAGTACTTC. Amino acid sequence: CASSKGAETSGDSYEQYF. The chain couples TRBV21-1 to TRBJ2-7; TRBD2, the table's D call, lacks a check against the DNA. TRBV21-1 is listed as a pseudogene. This CDR3 is built from 18 residues.

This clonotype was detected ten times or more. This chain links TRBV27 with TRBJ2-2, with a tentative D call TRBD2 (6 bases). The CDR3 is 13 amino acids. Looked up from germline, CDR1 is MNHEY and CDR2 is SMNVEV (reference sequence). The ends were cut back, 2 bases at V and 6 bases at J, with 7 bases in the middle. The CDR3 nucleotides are TGTGCCAGCAGTTTACCGGGGGCCGGGGAGCTGTTTTTT. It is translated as CASSLPGAGELFF.